Following are 9 T cell receptor beta chains from one sample sequenced in a study of PD-1 blockade in classical Hodgkin lymphoma. Repertoires were generated with immunoSEQ multiplex PCR, while TCRdb's copy carries only in-frame clones and drops some. The data contain almost 100,000 clones, around nine tenths of them singletons. No patient escaped relapse after autologous stem cell transplantation, and brentuximab vedotin exposure varied. The specimen comprised peripheral blood mononuclear cells (PBMCs), sampled at baseline. These receptors all come from a human donor with classical Hodgkin lymphoma.

The J gene is TRBJ2-1, the V gene TRBV2; tentative D call: TRBD2 (5 bases). Trimming left V 7 bases short and J 0 bases short, with 10 bases between. Germline loops: CDR1 SNHLY, CDR2 FYNNEI. The CDR3 contains 14 residues. CDR3 amino acids: CASNGGPSYNEQFF. The CDR3, as DNA: TGTGCCAGCAATGGCGGGCCCTCCTACAATGAGCAGTTCTTC.

The chain combines TRBV5-4 with TRBJ2-7; D is possibly TRBD1 or TRBD2 (5 bases each). Germline assignment: CDR1 SGHNT and CDR2 YYREEE (reference sequence). Between the trimmed V and J ends, which lost 3 bases and 3 bases, there was a span of 10 bases. This CDR3 region has 13 residues. The CDR3 coding sequence is TGTGCCAGCAGCTGGGAGAGGGGCTACGAGCAGTACTTC. Translating it yields CASSWERGYEQYF.

The chain links TRBV9 to TRBJ2-1, with TRBD2 identical over 12 bases. The V segment lost 0 bases and the J segment 1 base; nucleotides outside the gene matches: 11. There are 20 residues in the CDR3. Germline loops: CDR1 SGDLS, CDR2 YYNGEE. CDR3 residues: CASSVVASGRAVISYNEQFF. The DNA of the CDR3 is TGTGCCAGCAGCGTAGTGGCTAGCGGGAGGGCCGTAATTTCCTACAATGAGCAGTTCTTC.

The chain joins TRBV7-9 to TRBJ2-2; possible D gene TRBD2, 6 bases. From germline, CDR1 is SEHNR and CDR2 FQNEAQ (reference sequence). The CDR3 length is 15 residues. V gave up 0 bases and J gave up 1 base, with 6 bases separating them. The CDR3 sequence: CASSLARGNTGELFF. In DNA form, the CDR3 reads TGTGCCAGCAGCTTAGCGCGGGGGAACACCGGGGAGCTGTTTTTT. Full variable domain (remainder filled in from reference TRBV7-9 and TRBJ2-2): DTGVSQNPRHKITKRGQNVTFRCDPISEHNRLYWYRQTLGQGPEFLTYFQNEAQLEKSRLLSDRFSAERPKGSFSTLEIQRTEQGDSAMYLCASSLARGNTGELFFGEGSRLTVL.

The chain has TRBV9 and TRBJ2-6; no reliable D call. Germline loops: CDR1 SGDLS, CDR2 YYNGEE. The V end was cut by 2 bases, the J end by 1 base, with 16 bases between. This CDR3 is built from 18 residues. The CDR3, as DNA: TGTGCCAGCAGCGTGTTGGCAGGAAGTTTATCTGGGGCCAACGTCCTGACTTTC. This gives the protein CASSVLAGSLSGANVLTF.

In this sample, this clone turned up once. The genes are TRBV27 and TRBJ2-1, with D perhaps TRBD1 (5 bases). CDR1 is MNHEY and CDR2 is SMNVEV in the germline V gene (reference sequence). CDR3 size: 12 residues. The V and J ends lost 5 bases and 7 bases respectively, with 9 bases between them. CDR3 in DNA: TGTGCCAGCAGTCAAGGGGTGAATGAGCAGTTCTTC. It translates to CASSQGVNEQFF.

This rearrangement joins TRBV6-1 to TRBJ1-2; D call uncertain. V lost 2 bases and J lost 8, with 12 bases in between. The germline V gene encodes CDR1 MNHNS and CDR2 SASEGT. This CDR3 spans 13 amino acids. CDR3 sequence reads: CASSEILRSGYTF. CDR3 DNA: TGTGCCAGCAGTGAAATACTACGCTCGGGCTACACCTTC.

In DNA, the CDR3 is TGTGCCAGCAGGTTAACAGGGGCCTGGGGCTACACCTTC. Translated, it gives CASRLTGAWGYTF. This chain joins TRBV2 and TRBJ1-2, with 7 bases fitting TRBD1. The CDR3 contains 13 residues. Germline V CDR1 and CDR2: SNHLY, FYNNEI. Unmatched junction bases numbered 9, after V lost 6 bases and J lost 8 bases. The full variable domain, rest sourced from reference TRBV2 and TRBJ1-2, is EPEVTQTPSHQVTQMGQEVILRCVPISNHLYFYWYRQILGQKVEFLVSFYNNEISEKSEIFDDQFSVERPDGSNFTLKIRSTKLEDSAMYFCASRLTGAWGYTFGSGTRLTVV.

The chain combines TRBV6-1 with TRBJ1-1; possible D gene TRBD1, 5 bases. Per the germline V gene, CDR1 is MNHNS and CDR2 is SASEGT. The CDR3 consists of 13 residues. Between the trimmed V and J ends, which lost 4 bases and 3 bases, there was a span of 9 bases. The CDR3 reads CASSVGEDTEAFF. CDR3 sequence (DNA): TGTGCCAGCAGTGTGGGGGAGGACACTGAAGCTTTCTTT.